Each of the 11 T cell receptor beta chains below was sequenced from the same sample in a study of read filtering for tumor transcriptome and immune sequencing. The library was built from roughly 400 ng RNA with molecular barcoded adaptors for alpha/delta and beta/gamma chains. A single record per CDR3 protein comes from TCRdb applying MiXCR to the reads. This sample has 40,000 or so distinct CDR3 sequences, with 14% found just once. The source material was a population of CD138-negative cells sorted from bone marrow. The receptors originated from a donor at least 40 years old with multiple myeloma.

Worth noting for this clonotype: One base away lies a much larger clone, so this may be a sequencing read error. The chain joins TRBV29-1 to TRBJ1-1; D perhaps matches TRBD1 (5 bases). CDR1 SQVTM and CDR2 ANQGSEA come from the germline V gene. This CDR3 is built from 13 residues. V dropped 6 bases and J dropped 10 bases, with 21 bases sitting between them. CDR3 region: CSVLPTRVAGAFF. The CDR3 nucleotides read TGCAGCGTCCTCCCTACCAGGGTAGCTGGAGCTTTCTTT.

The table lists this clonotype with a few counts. This CDR3 is CASSQDMRGEQYF. The CDR3 region has the DNA TGTGCCAGCAGCCAAGACATGCGGGGGGAGCAGTACTTC. This sequence joins TRBV3-1 and TRBJ2-7; TRBD2 agrees at 7 bases. The junction had 3 bases not matched to a gene; V was cut back by 0 bases and J by 7 bases. Germline-derived CDR1 and CDR2 are LGHDT and YNNKEL (reference sequence). This CDR3 has 13 residues.

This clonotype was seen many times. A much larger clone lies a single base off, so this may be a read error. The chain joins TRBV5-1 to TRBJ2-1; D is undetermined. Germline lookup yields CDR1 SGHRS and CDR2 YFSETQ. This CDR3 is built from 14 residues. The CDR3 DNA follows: TGCGCCAGCAGCTCGTCTAGTTTTTACAATGTGCAGTTCTTC. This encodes CASSSSSFYNVQFF.

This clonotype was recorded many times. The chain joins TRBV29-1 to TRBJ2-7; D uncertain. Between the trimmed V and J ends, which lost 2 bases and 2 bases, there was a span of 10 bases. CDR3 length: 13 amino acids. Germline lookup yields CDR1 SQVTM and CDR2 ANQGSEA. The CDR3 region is CSVEYGSPYEQYF. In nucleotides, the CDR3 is TGCAGCGTTGAATACGGGTCCCCCTACGAGCAGTACTTC.

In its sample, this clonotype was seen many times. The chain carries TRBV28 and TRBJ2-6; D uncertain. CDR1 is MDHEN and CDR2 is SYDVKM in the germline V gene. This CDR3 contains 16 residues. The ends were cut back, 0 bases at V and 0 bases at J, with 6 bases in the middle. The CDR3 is CASSLWGSSGANVLTF. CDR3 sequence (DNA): TGTGCCAGCAGTTTATGGGGGTCCTCTGGGGCCAACGTCCTGACTTTC.

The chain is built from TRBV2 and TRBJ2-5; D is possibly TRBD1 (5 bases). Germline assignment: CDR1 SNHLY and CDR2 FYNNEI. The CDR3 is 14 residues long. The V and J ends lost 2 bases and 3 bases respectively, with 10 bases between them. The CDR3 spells CASSEMGQEETQYF. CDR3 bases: TGTGCCAGCAGTGAAATGGGGCAGGAAGAGACCCAGTACTTC.

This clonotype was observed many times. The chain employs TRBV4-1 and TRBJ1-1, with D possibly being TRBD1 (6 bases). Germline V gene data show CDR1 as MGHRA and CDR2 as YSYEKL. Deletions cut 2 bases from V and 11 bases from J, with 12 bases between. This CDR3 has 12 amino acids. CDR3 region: CASSQNRVSAFF. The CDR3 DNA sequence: TGCGCCAGCAGCCAAAACAGGGTTTCGGCTTTCTTT.

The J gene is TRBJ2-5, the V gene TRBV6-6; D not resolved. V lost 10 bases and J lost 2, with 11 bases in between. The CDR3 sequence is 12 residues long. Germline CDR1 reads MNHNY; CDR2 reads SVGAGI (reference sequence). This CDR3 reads CATSAIQETQYF. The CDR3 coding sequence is TGTGCCACCTCGGCTATTCAAGAGACCCAGTACTTC.

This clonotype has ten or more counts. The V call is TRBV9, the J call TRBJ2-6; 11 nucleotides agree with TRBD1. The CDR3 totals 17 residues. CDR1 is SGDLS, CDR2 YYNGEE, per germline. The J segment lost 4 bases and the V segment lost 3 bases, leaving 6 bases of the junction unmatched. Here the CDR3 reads CASSAGTGGSGANVLTF. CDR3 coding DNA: TGTGCCAGCAGCGCGGGGACAGGGGGATCGGGGGCCAACGTCCTGACTTTC.

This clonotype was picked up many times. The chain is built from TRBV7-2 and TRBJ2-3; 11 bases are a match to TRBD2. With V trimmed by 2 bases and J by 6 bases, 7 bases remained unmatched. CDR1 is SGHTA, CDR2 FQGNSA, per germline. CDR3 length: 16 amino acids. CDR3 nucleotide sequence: TGTGCCAGCAGCTTAAGGGGTAGCGGGGGGGGGGATACGCAGTATTTT. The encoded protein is CASSLRGSGGGDTQYF.

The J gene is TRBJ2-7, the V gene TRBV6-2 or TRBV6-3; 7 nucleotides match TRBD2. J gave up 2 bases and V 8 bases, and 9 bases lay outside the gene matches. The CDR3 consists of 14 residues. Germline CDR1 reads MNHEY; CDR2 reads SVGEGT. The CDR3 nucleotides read TGTGCCAGCGCCTTCCTGGCGGGGGCCTACGAGCAGTACTTC. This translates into CASAFLAGAYEQYF.